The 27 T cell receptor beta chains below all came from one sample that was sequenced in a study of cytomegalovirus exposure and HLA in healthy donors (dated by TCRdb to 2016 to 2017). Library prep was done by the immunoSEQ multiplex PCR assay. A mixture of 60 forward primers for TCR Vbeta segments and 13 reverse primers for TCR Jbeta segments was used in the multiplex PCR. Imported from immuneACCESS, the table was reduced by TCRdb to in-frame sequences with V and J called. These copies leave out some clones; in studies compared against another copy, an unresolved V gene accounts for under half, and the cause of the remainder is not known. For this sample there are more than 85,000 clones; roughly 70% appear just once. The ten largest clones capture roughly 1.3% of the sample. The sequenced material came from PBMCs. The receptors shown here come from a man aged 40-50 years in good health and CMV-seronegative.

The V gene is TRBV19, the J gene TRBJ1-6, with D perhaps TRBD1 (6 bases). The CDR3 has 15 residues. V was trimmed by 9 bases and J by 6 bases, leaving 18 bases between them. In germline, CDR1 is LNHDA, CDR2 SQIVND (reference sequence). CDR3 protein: CASYDSGRGNSPLHF. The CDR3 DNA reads TGTGCCAGCTACGATAGTGGCAGGGGTAATTCACCCCTCCACTTT.

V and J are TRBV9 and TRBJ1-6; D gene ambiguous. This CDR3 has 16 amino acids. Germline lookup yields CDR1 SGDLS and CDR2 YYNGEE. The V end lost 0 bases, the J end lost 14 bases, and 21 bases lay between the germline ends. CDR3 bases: TGTGCCAGCAGCGTAGGAGGGTCAAACGTACCGTACACCCTCCACTTT. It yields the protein CASSVGGSNVPYTLHF. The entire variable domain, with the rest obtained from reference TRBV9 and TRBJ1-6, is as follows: DSGVTQTPKHLITATGQRVTLRCSPRSGDLSVYWYQQSLDQGLQFLIQYYNGEERAKGNILERFSAQQFPDLHSELNLSSLELGDSALYFCASSVGGSNVPYTLHFGNGTRLTVT.

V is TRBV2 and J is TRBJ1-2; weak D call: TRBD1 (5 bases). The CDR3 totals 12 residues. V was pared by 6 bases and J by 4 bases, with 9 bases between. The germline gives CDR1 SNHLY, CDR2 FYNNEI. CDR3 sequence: CASSSDTYGYTF. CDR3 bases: TGTGCCAGCAGCTCGGACACCTATGGCTACACCTTC.

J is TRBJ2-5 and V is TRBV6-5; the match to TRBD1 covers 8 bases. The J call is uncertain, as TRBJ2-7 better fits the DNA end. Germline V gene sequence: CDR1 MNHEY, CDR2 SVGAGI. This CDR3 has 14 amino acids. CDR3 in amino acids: CASSNGQGIHEQYF. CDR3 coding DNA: TGTGCCAGCAGCAACGGACAGGGAATCCACGAGCAGTACTTC.

CDR3 DNA: TGTGCCAGCAGTTTCGACAGCAACTACGAGCAGTACTTC. Its translation is CASSFDSNYEQYF. This chain connects TRBV27 to TRBJ2-7; the D gene is possibly TRBD1 (5 bases). Trimming took 3 bases from V and 3 from J, leaving 9 bases between them. This CDR3 comprises 13 residues. From germline, CDR1 is MNHEY and CDR2 SMNVEV (reference sequence).

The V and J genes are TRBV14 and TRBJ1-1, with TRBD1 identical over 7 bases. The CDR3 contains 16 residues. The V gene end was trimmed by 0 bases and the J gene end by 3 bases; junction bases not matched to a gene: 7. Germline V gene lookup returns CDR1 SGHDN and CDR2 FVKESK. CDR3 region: CASSQDRDSRYTEAFF. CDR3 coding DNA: TGTGCCAGCAGCCAAGATCGGGACAGCAGGTACACTGAAGCTTTCTTT.

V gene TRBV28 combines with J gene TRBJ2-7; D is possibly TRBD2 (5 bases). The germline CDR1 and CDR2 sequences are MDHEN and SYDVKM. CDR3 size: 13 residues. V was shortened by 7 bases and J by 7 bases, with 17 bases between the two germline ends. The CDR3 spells CASTTRGGREQYF. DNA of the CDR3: TGTGCCAGCACTACCCGCGGAGGCAGGGAGCAGTACTTC.

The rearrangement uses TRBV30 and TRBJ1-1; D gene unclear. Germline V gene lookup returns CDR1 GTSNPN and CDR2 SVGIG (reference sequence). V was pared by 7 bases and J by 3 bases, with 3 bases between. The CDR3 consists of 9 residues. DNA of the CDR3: TGTGCCTCGGACACTGAAGCTTTCTTT. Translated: CASDTEAFF.

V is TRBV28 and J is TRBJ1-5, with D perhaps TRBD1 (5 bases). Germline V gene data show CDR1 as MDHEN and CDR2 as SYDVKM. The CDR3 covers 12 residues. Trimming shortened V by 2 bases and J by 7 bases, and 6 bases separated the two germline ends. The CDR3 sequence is CASSLQGQPQHF. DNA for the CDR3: TGTGCCAGCAGTTTACAGGGACAGCCCCAGCATTTT.

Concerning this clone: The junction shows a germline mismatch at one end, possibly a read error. The CDR3 nucleotides are TGCGCCAGCAGCTCGTCCCGGGACAGGGACGAGCGGTTCTTC. As protein: CASSSSRDRDERFF. The chain has TRBV4-1 and TRBJ2-1; 9 bases match TRBD1. CDR3 length: 14 amino acids. Germline values: CDR1 MGHRA, CDR2 YSYEKL.

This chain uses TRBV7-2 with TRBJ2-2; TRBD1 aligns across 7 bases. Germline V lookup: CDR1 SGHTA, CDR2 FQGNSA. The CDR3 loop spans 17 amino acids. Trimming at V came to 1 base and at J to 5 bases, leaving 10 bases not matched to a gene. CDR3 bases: TGTGCCAGCAGCTTAGGAAGGGTCCAGGGGGTTACCGGGGAGCTGTTTTTT. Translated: CASSLGRVQGVTGELFF.

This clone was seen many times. The CDR3 is CASRTSGSNEQFF. In DNA, the CDR3 is TGTGCCAGCCGGACTAGCGGGAGCAATGAGCAGTTCTTC. V gene TRBV6-5 combines with J gene TRBJ2-1; 13 nucleotides agree with TRBD2. Germline loops: CDR1 MNHEY, CDR2 SVGAGI. The junction had 1 base not matched to a gene; V was cut back by 8 bases and J by 6 bases. The CDR3 is made up of 13 amino acids.

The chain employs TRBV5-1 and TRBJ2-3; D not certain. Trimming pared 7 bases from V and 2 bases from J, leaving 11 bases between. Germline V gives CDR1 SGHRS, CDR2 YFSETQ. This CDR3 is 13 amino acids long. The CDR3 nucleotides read TGCGCCAGCCGGCGGAGTGCCACAGATACGCAGTATTTT. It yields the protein CASRRSATDTQYF. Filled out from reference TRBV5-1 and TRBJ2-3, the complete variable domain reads KAGVTQTPRYLIKTRGQQVTLSCSPISGHRSVSWYQQTPGQGLQFLFEYFSETQRNKGNFPGRFSGRQFSNSRSEMNVSTLELGDSALYLCASRRSATDTQYFGPGTRLTVL.

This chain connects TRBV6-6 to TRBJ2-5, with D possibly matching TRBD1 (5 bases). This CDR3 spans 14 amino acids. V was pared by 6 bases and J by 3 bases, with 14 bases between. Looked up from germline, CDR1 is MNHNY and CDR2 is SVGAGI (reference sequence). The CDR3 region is CASSRRGNEETQYF. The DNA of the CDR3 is TGTGCCAGCAGCCGAAGGGGTAATGAAGAGACCCAGTACTTC.

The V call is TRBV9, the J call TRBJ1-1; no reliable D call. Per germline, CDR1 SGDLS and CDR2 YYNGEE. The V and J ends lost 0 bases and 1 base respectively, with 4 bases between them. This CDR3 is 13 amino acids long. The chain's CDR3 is CASSVAKNTEAFF. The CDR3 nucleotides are TGTGCCAGCAGCGTAGCCAAGAACACTGAAGCTTTCTTT. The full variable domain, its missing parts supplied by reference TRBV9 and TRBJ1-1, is DSGVTQTPKHLITATGQRVTLRCSPRSGDLSVYWYQQSLDQGLQFLIQYYNGEERAKGNILERFSAQQFPDLHSELNLSSLELGDSALYFCASSVAKNTEAFFGQGTRLTVV.

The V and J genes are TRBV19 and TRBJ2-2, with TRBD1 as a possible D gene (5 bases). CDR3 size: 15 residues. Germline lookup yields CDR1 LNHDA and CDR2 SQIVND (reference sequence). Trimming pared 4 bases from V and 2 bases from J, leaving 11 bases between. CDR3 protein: CASSKAGYNTGELFF. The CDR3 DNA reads TGTGCCAGTAGTAAGGCAGGGTACAACACCGGGGAGCTGTTTTTT.

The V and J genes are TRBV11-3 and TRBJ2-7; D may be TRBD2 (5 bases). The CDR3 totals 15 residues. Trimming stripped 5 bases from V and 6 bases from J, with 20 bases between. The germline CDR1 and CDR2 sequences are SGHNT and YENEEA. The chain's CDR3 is CASSAPGRSSGEQYF. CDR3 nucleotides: TGTGCCAGCAGCGCTCCGGGCAGATCCAGCGGCGAGCAGTACTTC.

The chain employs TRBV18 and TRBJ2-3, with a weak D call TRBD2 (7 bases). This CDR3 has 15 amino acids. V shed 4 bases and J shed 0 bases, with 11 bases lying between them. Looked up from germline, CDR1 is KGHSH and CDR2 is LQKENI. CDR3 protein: CASSRGGASTDTQYF. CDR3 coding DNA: TGTGCCAGCTCACGTGGGGGGGCCAGCACAGATACGCAGTATTTT.

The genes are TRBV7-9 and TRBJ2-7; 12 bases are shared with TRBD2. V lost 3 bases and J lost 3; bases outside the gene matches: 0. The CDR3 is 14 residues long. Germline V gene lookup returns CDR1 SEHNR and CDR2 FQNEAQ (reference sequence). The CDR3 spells CASSLTSGGYEQYF. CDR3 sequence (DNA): TGTGCCAGCAGCTTGACTAGCGGGGGCTACGAGCAGTACTTC.

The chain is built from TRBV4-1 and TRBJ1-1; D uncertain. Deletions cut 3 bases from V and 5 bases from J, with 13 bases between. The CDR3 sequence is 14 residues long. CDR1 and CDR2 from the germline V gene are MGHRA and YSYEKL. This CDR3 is CASSQVPTGTEAFF. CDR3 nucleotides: TGCGCCAGCAGCCAGGTCCCGACGGGTACTGAAGCTTTCTTT.

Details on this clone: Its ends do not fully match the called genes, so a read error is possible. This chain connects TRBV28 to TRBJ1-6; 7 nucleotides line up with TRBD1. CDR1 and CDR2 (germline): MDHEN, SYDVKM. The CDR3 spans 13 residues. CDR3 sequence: CASSGGQLSALHF. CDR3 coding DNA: TGTGCCAGCAGTGGGGGACAGCTTTCAGCCCTCCACTTT.

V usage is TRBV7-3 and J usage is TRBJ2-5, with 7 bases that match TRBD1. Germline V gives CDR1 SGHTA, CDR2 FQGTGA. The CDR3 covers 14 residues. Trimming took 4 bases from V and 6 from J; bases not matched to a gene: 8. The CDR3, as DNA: TGTGCCAGCAGCTCAAATGACAGGGCCCAGACCCAGTACTTC. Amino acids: CASSSNDRAQTQYF.

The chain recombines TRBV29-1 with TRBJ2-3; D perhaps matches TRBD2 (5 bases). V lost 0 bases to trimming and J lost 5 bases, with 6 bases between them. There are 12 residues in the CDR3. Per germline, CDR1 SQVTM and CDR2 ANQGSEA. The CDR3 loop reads CSVEDRGDTQYF. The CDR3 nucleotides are TGCAGCGTTGAAGATCGGGGAGATACGCAGTATTTT.

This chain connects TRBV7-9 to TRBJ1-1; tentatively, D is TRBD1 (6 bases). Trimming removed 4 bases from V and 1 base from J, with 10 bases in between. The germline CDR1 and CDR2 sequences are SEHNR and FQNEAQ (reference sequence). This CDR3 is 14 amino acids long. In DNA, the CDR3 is TGTGCCAGCAGCTACTGGACAGAGAACACTGAAGCTTTCTTT. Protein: CASSYWTENTEAFF.

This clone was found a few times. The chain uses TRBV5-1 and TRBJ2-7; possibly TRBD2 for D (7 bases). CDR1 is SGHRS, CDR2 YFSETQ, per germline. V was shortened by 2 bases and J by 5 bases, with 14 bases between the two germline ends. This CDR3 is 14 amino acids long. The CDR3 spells CASSLGGVGDEQYF. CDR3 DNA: TGCGCCAGCAGCTTAGGGGGGGTTGGGGACGAGCAGTACTTC.

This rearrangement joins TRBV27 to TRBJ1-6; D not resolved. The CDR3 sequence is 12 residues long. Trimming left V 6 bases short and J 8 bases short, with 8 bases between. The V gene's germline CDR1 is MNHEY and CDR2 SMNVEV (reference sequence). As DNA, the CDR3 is TGTGCCAGCAGCCGCGGATATTCACCCCTCCACTTT. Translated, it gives CASSRGYSPLHF.

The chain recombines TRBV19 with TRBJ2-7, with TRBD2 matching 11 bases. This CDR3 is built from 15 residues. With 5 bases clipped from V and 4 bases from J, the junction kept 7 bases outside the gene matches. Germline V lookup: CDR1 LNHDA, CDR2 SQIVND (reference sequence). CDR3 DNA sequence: TGTGCCAGTAGTCAGATAGCGGGAGGGTTATACGAGCAGTACTTC. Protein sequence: CASSQIAGGLYEQYF.